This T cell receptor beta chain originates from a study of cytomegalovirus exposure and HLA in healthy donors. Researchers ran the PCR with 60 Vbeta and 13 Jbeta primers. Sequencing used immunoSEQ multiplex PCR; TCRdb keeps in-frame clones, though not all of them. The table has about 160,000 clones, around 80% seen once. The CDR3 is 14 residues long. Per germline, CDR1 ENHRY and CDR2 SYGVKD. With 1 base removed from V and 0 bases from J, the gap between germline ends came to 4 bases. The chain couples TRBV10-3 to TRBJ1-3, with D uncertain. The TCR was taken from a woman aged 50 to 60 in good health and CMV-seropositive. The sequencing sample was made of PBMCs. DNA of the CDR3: TGTGCCATCAGTGAGTACTCCTCTGGAAACACCATATATTTT. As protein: CAISEYSSGNTIYF.